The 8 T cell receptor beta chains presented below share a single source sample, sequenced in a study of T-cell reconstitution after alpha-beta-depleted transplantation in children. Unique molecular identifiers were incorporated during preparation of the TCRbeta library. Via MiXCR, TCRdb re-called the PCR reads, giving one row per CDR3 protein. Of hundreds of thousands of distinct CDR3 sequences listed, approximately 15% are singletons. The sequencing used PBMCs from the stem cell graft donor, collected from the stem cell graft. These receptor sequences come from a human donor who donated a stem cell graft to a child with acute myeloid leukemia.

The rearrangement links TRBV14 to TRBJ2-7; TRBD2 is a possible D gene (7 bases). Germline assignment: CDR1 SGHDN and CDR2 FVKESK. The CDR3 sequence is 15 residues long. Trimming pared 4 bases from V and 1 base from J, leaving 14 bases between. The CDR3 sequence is CASSPVGGLSYEQYF. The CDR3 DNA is TGTGCCAGCAGCCCTGTGGGGGGGCTATCCTACGAGCAGTACTTC.

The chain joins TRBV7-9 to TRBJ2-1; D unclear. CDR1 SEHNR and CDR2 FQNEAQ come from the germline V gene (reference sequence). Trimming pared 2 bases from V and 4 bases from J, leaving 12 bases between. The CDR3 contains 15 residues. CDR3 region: CASSLSWVEYNEQFF. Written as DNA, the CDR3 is TGTGCCAGCAGCTTAAGTTGGGTCGAGTACAATGAGCAGTTCTTC.

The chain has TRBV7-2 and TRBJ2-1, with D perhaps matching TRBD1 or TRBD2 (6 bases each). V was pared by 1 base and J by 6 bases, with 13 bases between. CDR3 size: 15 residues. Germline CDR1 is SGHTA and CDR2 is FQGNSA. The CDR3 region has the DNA TGTGCCAGCAGCTTAGACGGGGGCAGATTCAATGAGCAGTTCTTC. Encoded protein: CASSLDGGRFNEQFF.

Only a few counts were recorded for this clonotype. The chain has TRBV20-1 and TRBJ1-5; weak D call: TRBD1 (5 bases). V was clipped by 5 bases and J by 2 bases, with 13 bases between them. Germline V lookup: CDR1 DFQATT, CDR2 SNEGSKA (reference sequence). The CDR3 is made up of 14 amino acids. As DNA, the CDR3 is TGCAGTGCTCGAAGGGGAGTAGGCAATCAGCCCCAGCATTTT. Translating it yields CSARRGVGNQPQHF.

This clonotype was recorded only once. The CDR3 spells CAWSVKSGETQYF. DNA for the CDR3: TGTGCCTGGAGTGTTAAGTCGGGAGAGACCCAGTACTTC. This sequence joins TRBV30 and TRBJ2-5; D is unresolved. The V and J ends lost 0 bases and 4 bases respectively, with 9 bases between them. Germline CDR1 GTSNPN, CDR2 SVGIG (reference sequence). This CDR3 contains 13 residues.

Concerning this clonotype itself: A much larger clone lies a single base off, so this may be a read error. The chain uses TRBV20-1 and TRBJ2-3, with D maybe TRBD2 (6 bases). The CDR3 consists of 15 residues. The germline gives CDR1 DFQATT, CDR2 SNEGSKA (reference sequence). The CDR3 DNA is TGCTGTGCCGAAGCCTCGGGAGCTAACACAGATACGCAGTATTTT. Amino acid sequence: CCAEASGANTDTQYF.

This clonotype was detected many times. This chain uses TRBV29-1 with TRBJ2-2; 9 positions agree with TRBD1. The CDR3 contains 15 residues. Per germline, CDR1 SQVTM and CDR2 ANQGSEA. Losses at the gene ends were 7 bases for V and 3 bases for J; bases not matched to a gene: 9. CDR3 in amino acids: CSAEGQGEDTGELFF. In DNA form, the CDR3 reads TGCAGCGCCGAGGGACAGGGAGAGGACACCGGGGAGCTGTTTTTT.

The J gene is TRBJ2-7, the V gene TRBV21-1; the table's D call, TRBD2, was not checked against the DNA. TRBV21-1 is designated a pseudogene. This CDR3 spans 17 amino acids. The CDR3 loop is CASSALTVNNYSYEQYF. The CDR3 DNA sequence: TGTGCCAGCAGCGCCCTTACTGTGAACAATTACTCCTACGAGCAGTACTTC.